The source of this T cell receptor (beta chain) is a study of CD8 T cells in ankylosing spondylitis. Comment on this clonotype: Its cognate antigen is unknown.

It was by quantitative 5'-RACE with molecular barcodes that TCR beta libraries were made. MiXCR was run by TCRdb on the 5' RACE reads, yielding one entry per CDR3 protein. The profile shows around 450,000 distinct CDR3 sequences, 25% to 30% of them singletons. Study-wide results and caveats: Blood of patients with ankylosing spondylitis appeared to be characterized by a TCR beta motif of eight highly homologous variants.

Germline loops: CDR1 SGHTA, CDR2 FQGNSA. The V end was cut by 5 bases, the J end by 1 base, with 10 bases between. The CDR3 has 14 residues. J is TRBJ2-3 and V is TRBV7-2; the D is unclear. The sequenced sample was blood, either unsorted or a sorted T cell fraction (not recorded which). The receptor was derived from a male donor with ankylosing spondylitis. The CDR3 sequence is CASSGKGRTDTQYF. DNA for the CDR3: TGTGCCAGCAGCGGAAAAGGTCGCACAGATACGCAGTATTTT. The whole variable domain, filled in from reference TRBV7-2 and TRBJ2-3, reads GAGVSQSPSNKVTEKGKDVELRCDPISGHTALYWYRQSLGQGLEFLIYFQGNSAPDKSGLPSDRFSAERTGGSVSTLTIQRTQQEDSAVYLCASSGKGRTDTQYFGPGTRLTVL.